This T cell receptor beta chain was sequenced in a study of T cells after yellow fever vaccination. Study background: Any fraction with a low cell number was prepared using SMART-Seq v4 Ultra Low Input.

One entry per CDR3 protein results from TCRdb running MiXCR on the 5' RACE reads. The sample contains nearly 300,000 distinct CDR3 sequences, roughly 8.7% of which appear only once. This CDR3 is 15 amino acids long. V was clipped by 5 bases and J by 7 bases, with 18 bases between them. The germline V gene has CDR1 LGHNA and CDR2 YSLEER. Study-level points and caveats: Compared with primary, the secondary response was weaker and peaked at day 5, not 15.

The sample holds a few counts of this clonotype. Its antigen is unidentified. The clonotype was recovered from a young man who received the YFV17D yellow fever vaccine. The starting material was CD4+ T cells sorted from PBMCs, obtained 5 days after the yellow fever booster vaccination. V is TRBV4-3 and J is TRBJ1-5, with D possibly matching TRBD1 (6 bases). The CDR3 sequence is CASSYRTGSGQPQHF. As DNA, the CDR3 is TGCGCCAGCAGCTATAGAACAGGGAGTGGGCAGCCCCAGCATTTT.